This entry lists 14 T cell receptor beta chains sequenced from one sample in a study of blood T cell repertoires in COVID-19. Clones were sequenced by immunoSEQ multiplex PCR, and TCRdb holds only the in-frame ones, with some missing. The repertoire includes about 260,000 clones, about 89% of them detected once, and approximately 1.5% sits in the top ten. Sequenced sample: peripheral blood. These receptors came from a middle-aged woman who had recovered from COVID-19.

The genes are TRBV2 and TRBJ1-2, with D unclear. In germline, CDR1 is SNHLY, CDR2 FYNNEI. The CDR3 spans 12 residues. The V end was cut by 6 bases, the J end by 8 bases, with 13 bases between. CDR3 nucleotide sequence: TGTGCCAGCAGGACTACGCAAACCGGCTACACCTTC. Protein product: CASRTTQTGYTF.

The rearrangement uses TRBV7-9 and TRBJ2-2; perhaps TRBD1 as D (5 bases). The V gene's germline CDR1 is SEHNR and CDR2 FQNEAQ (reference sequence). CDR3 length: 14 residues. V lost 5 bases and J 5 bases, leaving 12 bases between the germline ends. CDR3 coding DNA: TGTGCCAGCAGCCAACAGGACGGGACCGGGGAGCTGTTTTTT. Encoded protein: CASSQQDGTGELFF.

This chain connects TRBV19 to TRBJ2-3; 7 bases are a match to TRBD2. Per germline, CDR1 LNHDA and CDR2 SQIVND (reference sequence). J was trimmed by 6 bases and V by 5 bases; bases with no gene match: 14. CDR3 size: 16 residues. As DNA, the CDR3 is TGTGCCAGTAGTCCCCACGGAACGGGGGGTGGGGATACGCAGTATTTT. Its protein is CASSPHGTGGGDTQYF.

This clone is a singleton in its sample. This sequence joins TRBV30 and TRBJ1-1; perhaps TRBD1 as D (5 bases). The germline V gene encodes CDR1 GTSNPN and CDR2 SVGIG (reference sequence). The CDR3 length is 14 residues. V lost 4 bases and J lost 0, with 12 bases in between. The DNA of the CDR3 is TGTGCCTGGACCCGGGGGGGGGTGAACACTGAAGCTTTCTTT. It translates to CAWTRGGVNTEAFF.

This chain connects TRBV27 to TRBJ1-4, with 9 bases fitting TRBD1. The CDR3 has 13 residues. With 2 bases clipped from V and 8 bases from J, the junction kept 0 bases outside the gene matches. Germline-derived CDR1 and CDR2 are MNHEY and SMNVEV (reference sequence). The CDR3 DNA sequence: TGTGCCAGCAGTTTAGACAGGGGGGAAAAACTGTTTTTT. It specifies CASSLDRGEKLFF.

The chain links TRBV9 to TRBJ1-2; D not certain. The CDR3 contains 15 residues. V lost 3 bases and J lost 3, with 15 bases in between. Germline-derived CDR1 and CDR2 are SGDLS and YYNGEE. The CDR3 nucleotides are TGTGCCAGCAGCGACCCCAGGAAGACCCACTATGGCTACACCTTC. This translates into CASSDPRKTHYGYTF.

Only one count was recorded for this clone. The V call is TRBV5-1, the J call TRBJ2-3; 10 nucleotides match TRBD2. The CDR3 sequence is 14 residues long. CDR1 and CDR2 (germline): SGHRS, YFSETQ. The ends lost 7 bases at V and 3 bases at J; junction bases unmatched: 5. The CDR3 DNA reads TGCGCCAGCGGAGCGGGGGGGAGTACAGATACGCAGTATTTT. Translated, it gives CASGAGGSTDTQYF. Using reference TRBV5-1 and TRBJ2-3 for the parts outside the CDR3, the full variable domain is KAGVTQTPRYLIKTRGQQVTLSCSPISGHRSVSWYQQTPGQGLQFLFEYFSETQRNKGNFPGRFSGRQFSNSRSEMNVSTLELGDSALYLCASGAGGSTDTQYFGPGTRLTVL.

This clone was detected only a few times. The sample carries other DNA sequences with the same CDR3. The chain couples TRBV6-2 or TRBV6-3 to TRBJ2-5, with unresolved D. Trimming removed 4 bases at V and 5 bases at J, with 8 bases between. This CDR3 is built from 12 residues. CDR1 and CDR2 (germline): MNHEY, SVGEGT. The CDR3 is CASSSTRETQYF. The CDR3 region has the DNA TGTGCCAGCAGTTCAACCAGGGAGACCCAGTACTTC.

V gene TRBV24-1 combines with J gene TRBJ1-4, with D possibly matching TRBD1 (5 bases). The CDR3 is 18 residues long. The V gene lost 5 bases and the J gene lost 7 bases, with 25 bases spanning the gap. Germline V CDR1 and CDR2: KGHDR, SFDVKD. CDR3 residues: CATSGAGTGESRGEKLFF. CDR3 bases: TGTGCCACCAGTGGGGCCGGTACAGGAGAATCAAGAGGTGAAAAACTGTTTTTT.

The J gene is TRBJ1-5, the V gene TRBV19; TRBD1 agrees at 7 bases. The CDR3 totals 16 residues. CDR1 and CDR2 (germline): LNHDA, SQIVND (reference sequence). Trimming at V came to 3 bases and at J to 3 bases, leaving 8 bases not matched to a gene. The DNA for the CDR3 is TGTGCCAGTAGTATCTACCGAGGGGGCTTCAATCAGCCCCAGCATTTT. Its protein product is CASSIYRGGFNQPQHF.

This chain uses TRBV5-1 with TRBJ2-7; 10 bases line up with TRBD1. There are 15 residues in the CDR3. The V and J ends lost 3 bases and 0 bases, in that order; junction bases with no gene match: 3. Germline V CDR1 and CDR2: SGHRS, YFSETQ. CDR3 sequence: CASSYRDRGSYEQYF. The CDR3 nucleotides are TGCGCCAGCAGCTACCGGGACAGGGGCTCCTACGAGCAGTACTTC.

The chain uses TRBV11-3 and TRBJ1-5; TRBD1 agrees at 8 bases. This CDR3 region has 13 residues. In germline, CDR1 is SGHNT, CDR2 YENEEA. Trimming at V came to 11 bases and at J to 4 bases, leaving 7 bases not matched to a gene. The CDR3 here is CAGKDRENQPQHF. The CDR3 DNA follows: TGTGCCGGAAAGGACAGGGAGAATCAGCCCCAGCATTTT.

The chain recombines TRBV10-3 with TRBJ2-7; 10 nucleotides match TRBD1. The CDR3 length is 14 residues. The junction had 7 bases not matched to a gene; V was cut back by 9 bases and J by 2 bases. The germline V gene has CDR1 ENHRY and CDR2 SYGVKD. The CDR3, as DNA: TGTGCCATAGCGGGACAGGGGTCCCCCTACGAGCAGTACTTC. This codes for CAIAGQGSPYEQYF.

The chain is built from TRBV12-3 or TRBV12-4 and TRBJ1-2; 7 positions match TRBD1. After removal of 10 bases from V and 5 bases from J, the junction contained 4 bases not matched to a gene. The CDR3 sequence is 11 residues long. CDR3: CATGGKYGYTF. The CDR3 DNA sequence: TGTGCCACAGGGGGGAAGTATGGCTACACCTTC.